What follows are 16 T cell receptor beta chains derived from one specimen sequenced in a study of TIL therapy for anti-PD-1-resistant metastatic lung cancer. This was the immunoSEQ v3 assay. Clones were read by immunoSEQ multiplex PCR, and TCRdb kept only the in-frame ones, dropping some. This sample has 50,000 or so clones, with around 80% found just once. The time point was: pre-treatment sample, taken before nivolumab and TIL therapy. This specimen consisted of blood, obtained at baseline. The receptors originated from a woman aged 30 to 85 with non-small cell lung cancer.

Of note for this clone: Other nucleotide sequences in the sample specify the same CDR3. This chain uses TRBV5-4 with TRBJ2-7, with 9 bases lining up with TRBD1. This CDR3 region has 15 residues. With 4 bases clipped from V and 4 bases from J, the junction kept 9 bases outside the gene matches. The V gene's germline CDR1 is SGHNT and CDR2 YYREEE (reference sequence). CDR3 sequence: CASSPPGQGSYEQYF. CDR3 DNA sequence: TGTGCCAGCAGCCCCCCGGGACAGGGATCTTACGAGCAGTACTTC.

The chain joins TRBV15 to TRBJ2-3; D remains ambiguous. V lost 0 bases and J 4 bases, leaving 8 bases between the germline ends. CDR1 and CDR2 (germline): LNHNV, YYDKDF (reference sequence). The CDR3 length is 14 residues. In nucleotides, the CDR3 is TGTGCCACCAGCAGAGATGGGTTGGCAGATACGCAGTATTTT. Amino acid sequence: CATSRDGLADTQYF.

This chain links TRBV6-5 with TRBJ1-2; 7 bases are a match to TRBD1. The V gene's germline CDR1 is MNHEY and CDR2 SVGAGI. J lost 5 bases, V lost 4 bases, and 7 bases had no gene match. The CDR3 loop spans 14 amino acids. The CDR3 DNA sequence: TGTGCCAGCAGTTCGACAGGGTGGGAATATGGCTACACCTTC. Its protein product is CASSSTGWEYGYTF.

The chain uses TRBV7-6 and TRBJ2-7; either TRBD1 or TRBD2 may supply D (6 bases each). Germline V gene lookup returns CDR1 SGHVS and CDR2 FNYEAQ. This CDR3 contains 13 residues. Trimming pared 7 bases from V and 2 bases from J, leaving 12 bases between. The CDR3 protein is CASKRGDTYEQYF. CDR3 in DNA: TGTGCCAGCAAAAGGGGGGACACCTACGAGCAGTACTTC.

This sequence joins TRBV18 and TRBJ2-1, with TRBD2 identical over 8 bases. Unmatched junction bases numbered 8, after V lost 0 bases and J lost 10 bases. In germline, CDR1 is KGHSH, CDR2 LQKENI. There are 15 residues in the CDR3. DNA of the CDR3: TGTGCCAGCTCACCACCGGGACTAGGAAGCTCCGAGCAGTTCTTC. This encodes CASSPPGLGSSEQFF.

The chain couples TRBV10-2 to TRBJ2-7; 7 nucleotides match TRBD1. Per germline, CDR1 WSHSY and CDR2 SAAADI. Trimming at V came to 6 bases and at J to 5 bases, leaving 7 bases not matched to a gene. This CDR3 is built from 13 residues. The DNA for the CDR3 is TGCGCCAGCAGACCGGACAGGATGCACGAGCAGTACTTC. Its translation: CASRPDRMHEQYF.

This rearrangement joins TRBV27 to TRBJ2-7; unclear D gene. This CDR3 spans 16 amino acids. CDR1 MNHEY and CDR2 SMNVEV come from the germline V gene (reference sequence). V was clipped by 2 bases and J by 0 bases, with 14 bases between them. The DNA for the CDR3 is TGTGCCAGCAGTTTAAGTAACGCCTGGAGCTCCTACGAGCAGTACTTC. Protein: CASSLSNAWSSYEQYF.

The V call is TRBV5-1, the J call TRBJ2-5; 7 nucleotides line up with TRBD1. J gave up 3 bases and V 0 bases, and 11 bases lay outside the gene matches. Germline V lookup: CDR1 SGHRS, CDR2 YFSETQ. The CDR3 is 17 amino acids. CDR3 region: CASSLDARTGFEETQYF. CDR3 bases: TGCGCCAGCAGCTTGGATGCTCGGACAGGCTTCGAAGAGACCCAGTACTTC.

CDR3 sequence reads: CASSPRGSSPATNEKLFF. The CDR3 nucleotides read TGTGCCAGCTCACCGAGAGGATCATCCCCGGCAACTAATGAAAAACTGTTTTTT. The J gene is TRBJ1-4, the V gene TRBV18; no clear D. This CDR3 has 18 amino acids. From germline, CDR1 is KGHSH and CDR2 LQKENI. V dropped 3 bases and J dropped 0 bases, with 17 bases sitting between them.

The chain links TRBV7-9 to TRBJ2-1; 12 positions agree with TRBD2. The germline gives CDR1 SEHNR, CDR2 FQNEAQ (reference sequence). The CDR3 extends over 16 amino acids. V was clipped by 7 bases and J by 7 bases; unmatched bases: 11. In nucleotides, the CDR3 is TGTGCCAGCAAGCAGACCGGGACTAGCGGGCGGAATGAGCAGTTCTTC. This codes for CASKQTGTSGRNEQFF.

The rearrangement uses TRBV6-6 and TRBJ1-1; tentatively, D is TRBD1 (6 bases). The germline CDR1 and CDR2 sequences are MNHNY and SVGAGI (reference sequence). The CDR3 is made up of 12 amino acids. Trimming left V 1 base short and J 8 bases short, with 8 bases between. The CDR3 loop reads CASSYWQGEAFF. Written as DNA, the CDR3 is TGTGCCAGCAGTTACTGGCAGGGGGAAGCTTTCTTT.

The V and J genes are TRBV15 and TRBJ1-2, with a possible D match to TRBD1 (6 bases). The V end lost 1 base, the J end lost 5 bases, and 8 bases lay between the germline ends. This CDR3 is built from 13 residues. CDR1 and CDR2 from the germline V gene are LNHNV and YYDKDF (reference sequence). Here the CDR3 reads CATSRGTDYGYTF. CDR3 bases: TGTGCCACCAGCAGAGGGACAGATTATGGCTACACCTTC.

The chain combines TRBV7-2 with TRBJ2-1, with 7 bases fitting TRBD1. The CDR3 is made up of 14 amino acids. The ends lost 1 base at V and 7 bases at J; junction bases unmatched: 4. The germline gives CDR1 SGHTA, CDR2 FQGNSA. In DNA, the CDR3 is TGTGCCAGCAGCTTAGAGGGACAGCGGAATGAGCAGTTCTTC. Residues: CASSLEGQRNEQFF.

This chain uses TRBV29-1 with TRBJ2-1; no reliable D call. This CDR3 is 12 amino acids long. Trimming pared 8 bases from V and 7 bases from J, leaving 15 bases between. In germline, CDR1 is SQVTM, CDR2 ANQGSEA. DNA for the CDR3: TGCAGCCTCAGATTAAATGCAAATGAGCAGTTCTTC. Encoded protein: CSLRLNANEQFF.

The rearrangement joins TRBV4-3 to TRBJ2-7, with a tentative D call TRBD1 (6 bases). V lost 0 bases and J 2 bases, leaving 14 bases between the germline ends. Germline CDR1 reads LGHNA; CDR2 reads YSLEER. The CDR3 length is 16 residues. CDR3 in DNA: TGCGCCAGCAGCCAAGATAGGACAGAGAGGACCTACGAGCAGTACTTC. This encodes CASSQDRTERTYEQYF.

The genes are TRBV6-1 and TRBJ2-5; D is possibly TRBD2 (6 bases). CDR3 length: 15 amino acids. The V gene lost 0 bases and the J gene lost 0 bases, with 8 bases spanning the gap. From germline, CDR1 is MNHNS and CDR2 SASEGT. CDR3 nucleotides: TGTGCCAGCAGTGAAGCGCGGGACTACCAAGAGACCCAGTACTTC. Translation: CASSEARDYQETQYF.